This T cell receptor beta chain stems from a study of CD8 T cells in ankylosing spondylitis. General study findings and limits: Within matched ankylosing spondylitis synovial fluid, disease-linked clones were reportedly significantly enriched.

The CDR3 consists of 17 residues. Germline loops: CDR1 MNHNS, CDR2 SASEGT. Trimming cost V 7 bases and J 4 bases; bases outside gene matches: 14. In this sample, this clonotype turned up many times. Its antigen is still unknown. In making TCR beta libraries, quantitative 5'-RACE with molecular barcodes was used. From the 5' RACE reads, TCRdb called clonotypes with MiXCR, one entry per CDR3 protein. Among around 250,000 distinct CDR3 sequences listed, about 18% were seen once. The receptor's source is a male donor with ankylosing spondylitis or in good health (not recorded which). The chain combines TRBV6-1 with TRBJ2-3, with 10 bases that match TRBD2. Source material: blood, either unsorted or a sorted T cell fraction (not recorded which). CDR3 region: CASTPYEAGGTSDTQYF. The CDR3 nucleotides read TGTGCCAGCACCCCTTACGAAGCGGGAGGGACCTCAGATACGCAGTATTTT.